Each of the 14 T cell receptor beta chains below was sequenced from the same sample in a study of blood T cell repertoires in COVID-19. Produced via immunoSEQ multiplex PCR; TCRdb's table is partial and in-frame only. The data hold just over 200,000 clones, with around 80% observed a single time. Material: peripheral blood. The receptor set was obtained from a woman in her 70s with acute or convalescent COVID-19.

V and J are TRBV30 and TRBJ2-1, with 8 bases fitting TRBD2. Losses at the gene ends were 2 bases for V and 7 bases for J; bases not matched to a gene: 7. Germline V gene sequence: CDR1 GTSNPN, CDR2 SVGIG (reference sequence). The CDR3 is made up of 14 amino acids. This CDR3 reads CAWSLGLDGNEQFF. The CDR3 DNA reads TGTGCCTGGAGTTTGGGACTAGATGGGAATGAGCAGTTCTTC.

The chain is built from TRBV2 and TRBJ2-5; 12 bases line up with TRBD1. This CDR3 region has 13 residues. The germline CDR1 and CDR2 sequences are SNHLY and FYNNEI. V lost 8 bases to trimming and J lost 5 bases; unmatched junction nucleotides: 3. Here the CDR3 DNA reads TGTGCCAGCGGGACAGGGGGCGCGGAGACCCAGTACTTC. Its translation: CASGTGGAETQYF. Filled out from reference TRBV2 and TRBJ2-5, the complete variable domain reads EPEVTQTPSHQVTQMGQEVILRCVPISNHLYFYWYRQILGQKVEFLVSFYNNEISEKSEIFDDQFSVERPDGSNFTLKIRSTKLEDSAMYFCASGTGGAETQYFGPGTRLLVL.

V is TRBV5-1 and J is TRBJ2-7, with D possibly being TRBD1 (6 bases). The CDR3 is made up of 14 amino acids. The germline V gene encodes CDR1 SGHRS and CDR2 YFSETQ. Deletions cut 2 bases from V and 2 bases from J, with 11 bases between. The CDR3 nucleotides are TGCGCCAGCAGCTTATCAGCAGGGGCCTACGAGCAGTACTTC. The encoded protein is CASSLSAGAYEQYF.

This clone was counted between two and nine times. V and J are TRBV28 and TRBJ1-5, with D uncertain. The V end was cut by 8 bases, the J end by 2 bases, with 16 bases between. CDR1 and CDR2 (germline): MDHEN, SYDVKM. CDR3 length: 15 residues. CDR3 nucleotides: TGTGCCAGCCTTCGGGGTGGGGAAGGCAATCAGCCCCAGCATTTT. Its protein is CASLRGGEGNQPQHF.

The chain links TRBV10-3 to TRBJ1-4, with 8 bases aligning to TRBD1. Germline CDR1 ENHRY, CDR2 SYGVKD. The V and J ends lost 1 base and 5 bases, in that order; junction bases with no gene match: 6. The CDR3 has 16 amino acids. CDR3 protein: CAISEYGQGRNEKLFF. The CDR3 DNA reads as TGTGCCATCAGTGAGTATGGACAGGGAAGGAATGAAAAACTGTTTTTT.

The CDR3 protein is CASSAAMTEVQYF. The CDR3 DNA reads TGTGCCAGCAGCGCCGCCATGACAGAGGTGCAGTATTTT. V and J are TRBV11-3 and TRBJ2-3; D may be TRBD1 (5 bases). This CDR3 has 13 residues. Trimming removed 5 bases at V and 11 bases at J, with 17 bases between. The germline V gene encodes CDR1 SGHNT and CDR2 YENEEA.

J is TRBJ2-7 and V is TRBV5-1; D possibly corresponds to TRBD1 (6 bases). V lost 0 bases and J lost 6, with 10 bases in between. Germline loops: CDR1 SGHRS, CDR2 YFSETQ. The CDR3 is 13 amino acids. The CDR3 DNA is TGCGCCAGCAGCTTGGGACAGGTCGGCGAGCAGTACTTC. Amino acids: CASSLGQVGEQYF.

The V call is TRBV27, the J call TRBJ2-3; 7 bases align to TRBD2. With 0 bases clipped from V and 10 bases from J, the junction kept 10 bases outside the gene matches. The CDR3 is 15 residues long. CDR1 is MNHEY and CDR2 is SMNVEV in the germline V gene (reference sequence). The CDR3 DNA sequence: TGTGCCAGCAGTTTATCTGGTGGGAGGGGAGGTTCGCAGTATTTT. This sequence encodes CASSLSGGRGGSQYF.

CDR3 loop: CASSPRTGYEQYF. The CDR3 DNA follows: TGTGCCAGCAGCCCTCGGACAGGGTACGAGCAGTACTTC. The V call is TRBV9, the J call TRBJ2-7; TRBD1 matches 8 bases. This CDR3 is 13 amino acids long. Trimming cost V 4 bases and J 4 bases; bases outside gene matches: 4. Germline V lookup: CDR1 SGDLS, CDR2 YYNGEE.

This chain joins TRBV15 and TRBJ2-2; weak D call: TRBD2 (5 bases). Per the germline V gene, CDR1 is LNHNV and CDR2 is YYDKDF (reference sequence). Trimming removed 9 bases at V and 2 bases at J, with 13 bases between. This CDR3 region has 14 residues. The CDR3 DNA sequence: TGTGCCACGAGCGAGGGCCTTAACACCGGGGAGCTGTTTTTT. Protein: CATSEGLNTGELFF. The full variable domain, rest sourced from reference TRBV15 and TRBJ2-2, is DAMVIQNPRYQVTQFGKPVTLSCSQTLNHNVMYWYQQKSSQAPKLLFHYYDKDFNNEADTPDNFQSRRPNTSFCFLDIRSPGLGDTAMYLCATSEGLNTGELFFGEGSRLTVL.

There are a few counts of this clone. The chain uses TRBV5-4 and TRBJ2-4; 10 bases are a match to TRBD2. J lost 1 base, V lost 7 bases, and 11 bases had no gene match. Looked up from germline, CDR1 is SGHNT and CDR2 is YYREEE (reference sequence). CDR3 length: 17 residues. Written as DNA, the CDR3 is TGTGCCAGCGGGCTAGCGGGAGAAGCCGCGGCCAAAAACATTCAGTACTTC. It specifies CASGLAGEAAAKNIQYF.

The table lists this clone with a count of one. This sequence joins TRBV24-1 and TRBJ1-2; D gene ambiguous. Germline-derived CDR1 and CDR2 are KGHDR and SFDVKD. Between the trimmed V and J ends, which lost 4 bases and 3 bases, there was a span of 11 bases. The CDR3 runs to 14 residues. The chain's CDR3 is CATSDPSRDYGYTF. CDR3 bases: TGTGCCACCAGTGACCCATCACGCGACTATGGCTACACCTTC.

The J gene is TRBJ1-1, the V gene TRBV6-5, with 9 bases that match TRBD1. The V and J ends lost 6 bases and 6 bases, in that order; junction bases with no gene match: 5. The CDR3 covers 13 residues. Germline CDR1 MNHEY, CDR2 SVGAGI. The CDR3 sequence is CASRDRGSAEAFF. CDR3 DNA: TGTGCCAGCAGGGACAGGGGATCGGCTGAAGCTTTCTTT.

The rearrangement uses TRBV12-5 and TRBJ2-1, with TRBD2 identical over 7 bases. CDR1 and CDR2 (germline): LGHNT, FRNRAP. The CDR3 covers 17 residues. The junction had 8 bases not matched to a gene; V was cut back by 0 bases and J by 3 bases. CDR3: CASGLVRGGSGYNEQFF. Here the CDR3 DNA reads TGTGCTAGTGGTTTGGTAAGGGGAGGGAGTGGCTACAATGAGCAGTTCTTC.